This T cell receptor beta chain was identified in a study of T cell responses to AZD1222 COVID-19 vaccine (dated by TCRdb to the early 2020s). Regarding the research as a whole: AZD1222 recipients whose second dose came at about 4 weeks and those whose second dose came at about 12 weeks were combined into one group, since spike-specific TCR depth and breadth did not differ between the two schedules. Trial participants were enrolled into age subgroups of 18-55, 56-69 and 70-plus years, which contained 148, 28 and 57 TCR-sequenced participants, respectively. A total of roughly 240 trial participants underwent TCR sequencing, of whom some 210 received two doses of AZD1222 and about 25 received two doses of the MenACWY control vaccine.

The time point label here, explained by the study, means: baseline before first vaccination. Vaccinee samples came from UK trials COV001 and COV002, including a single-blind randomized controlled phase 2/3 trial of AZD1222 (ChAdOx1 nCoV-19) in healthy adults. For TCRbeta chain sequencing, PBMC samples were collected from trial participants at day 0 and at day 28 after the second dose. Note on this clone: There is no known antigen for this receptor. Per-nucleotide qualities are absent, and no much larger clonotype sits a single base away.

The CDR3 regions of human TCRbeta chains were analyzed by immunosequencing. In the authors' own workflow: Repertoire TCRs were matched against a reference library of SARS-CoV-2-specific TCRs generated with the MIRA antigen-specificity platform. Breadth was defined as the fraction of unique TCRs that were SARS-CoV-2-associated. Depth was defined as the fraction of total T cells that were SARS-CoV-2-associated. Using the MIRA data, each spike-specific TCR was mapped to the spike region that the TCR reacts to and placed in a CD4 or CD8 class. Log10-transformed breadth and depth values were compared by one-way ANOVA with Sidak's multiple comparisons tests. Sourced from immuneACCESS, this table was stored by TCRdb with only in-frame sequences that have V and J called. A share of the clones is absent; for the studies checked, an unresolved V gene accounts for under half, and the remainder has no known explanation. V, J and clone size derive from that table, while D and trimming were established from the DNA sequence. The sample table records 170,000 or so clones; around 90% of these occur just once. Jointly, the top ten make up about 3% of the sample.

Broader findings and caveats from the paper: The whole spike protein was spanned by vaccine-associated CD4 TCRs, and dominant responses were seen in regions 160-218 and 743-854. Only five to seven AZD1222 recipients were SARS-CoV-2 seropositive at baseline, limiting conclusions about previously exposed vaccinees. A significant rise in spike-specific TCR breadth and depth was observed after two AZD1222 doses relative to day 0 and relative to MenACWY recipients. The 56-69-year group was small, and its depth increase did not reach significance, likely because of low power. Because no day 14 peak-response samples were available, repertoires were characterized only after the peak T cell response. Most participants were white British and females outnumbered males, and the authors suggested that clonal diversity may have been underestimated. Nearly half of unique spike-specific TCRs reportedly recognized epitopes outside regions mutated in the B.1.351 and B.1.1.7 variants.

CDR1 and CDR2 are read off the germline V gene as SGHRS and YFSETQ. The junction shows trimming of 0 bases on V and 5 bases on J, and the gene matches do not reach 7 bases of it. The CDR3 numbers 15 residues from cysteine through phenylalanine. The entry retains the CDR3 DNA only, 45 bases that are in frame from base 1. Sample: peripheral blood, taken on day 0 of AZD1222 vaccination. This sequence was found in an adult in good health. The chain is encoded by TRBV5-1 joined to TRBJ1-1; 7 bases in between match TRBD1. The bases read TGCGCCAGCAGCTTGGTCGGGACAGCAAAAACTGAAGCTTTCTTT. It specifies CASSLVGTAKTEAFF. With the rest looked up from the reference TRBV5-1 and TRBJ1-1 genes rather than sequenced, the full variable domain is KAGVTQTPRYLIKTRGQQVTLSCSPISGHRSVSWYQQTPGQGLQFLFEYFSETQRNKGNFPGRFSGRQFSNSRSEMNVSTLELGDSALYLCASSLVGTAKTEAFFGQGTRLTVV.